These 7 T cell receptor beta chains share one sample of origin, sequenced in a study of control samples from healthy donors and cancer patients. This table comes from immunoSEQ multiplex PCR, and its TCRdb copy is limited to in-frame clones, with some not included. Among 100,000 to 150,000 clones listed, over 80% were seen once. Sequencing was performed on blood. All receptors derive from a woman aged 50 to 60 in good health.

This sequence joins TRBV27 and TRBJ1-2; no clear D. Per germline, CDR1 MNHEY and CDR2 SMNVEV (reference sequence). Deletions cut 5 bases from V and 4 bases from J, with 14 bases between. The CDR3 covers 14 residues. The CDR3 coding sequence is TGTGCCAGCAGTCCGAGACAAATATCCTATGGCTACACCTTC. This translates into CASSPRQISYGYTF.

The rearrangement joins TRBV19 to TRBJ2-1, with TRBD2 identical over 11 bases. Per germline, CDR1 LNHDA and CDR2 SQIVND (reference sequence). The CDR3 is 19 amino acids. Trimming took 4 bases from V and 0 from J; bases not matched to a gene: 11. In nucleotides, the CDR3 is TGTGCCAGTAGTAGAACGGGACTAGCGGCCACGAGCTCCTACAATGAGCAGTTCTTC. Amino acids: CASSRTGLAATSSYNEQFF.

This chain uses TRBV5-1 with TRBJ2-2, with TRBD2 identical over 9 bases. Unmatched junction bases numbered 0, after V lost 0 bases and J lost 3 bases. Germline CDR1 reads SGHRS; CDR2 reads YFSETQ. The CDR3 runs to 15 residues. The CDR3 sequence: CASSLGTSDTGELFF. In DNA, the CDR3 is TGCGCCAGCAGCTTGGGGACTAGCGACACCGGGGAGCTGTTTTTT.

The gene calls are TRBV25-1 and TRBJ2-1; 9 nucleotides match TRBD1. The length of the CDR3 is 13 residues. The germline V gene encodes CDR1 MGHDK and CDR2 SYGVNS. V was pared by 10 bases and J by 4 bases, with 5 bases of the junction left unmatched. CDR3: CATRQGEYNEQFF. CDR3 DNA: TGTGCCACCAGACAGGGGGAATACAATGAGCAGTTCTTC.

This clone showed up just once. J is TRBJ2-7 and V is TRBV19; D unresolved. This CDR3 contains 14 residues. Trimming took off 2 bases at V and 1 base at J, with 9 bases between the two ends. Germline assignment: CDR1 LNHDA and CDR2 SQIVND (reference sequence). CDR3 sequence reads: CASSINSLSYEQYF. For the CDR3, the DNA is TGTGCCAGTAGTATAAACTCCCTGTCCTACGAGCAGTACTTC.

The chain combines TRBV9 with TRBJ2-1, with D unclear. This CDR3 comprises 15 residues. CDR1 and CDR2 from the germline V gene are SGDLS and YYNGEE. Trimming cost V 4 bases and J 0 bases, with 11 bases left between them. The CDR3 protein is CASSPDSYSYNEQFF. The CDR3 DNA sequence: TGTGCCAGCAGCCCAGACTCCTACTCCTACAATGAGCAGTTCTTC.

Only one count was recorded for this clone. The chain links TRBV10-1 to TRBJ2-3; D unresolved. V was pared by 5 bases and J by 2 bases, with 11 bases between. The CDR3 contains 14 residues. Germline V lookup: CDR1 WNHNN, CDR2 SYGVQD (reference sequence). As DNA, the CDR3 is TGCGCCAGCAGTCCCCCTGGAGCCACAGATACGCAGTATTTT. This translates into CASSPPGATDTQYF.